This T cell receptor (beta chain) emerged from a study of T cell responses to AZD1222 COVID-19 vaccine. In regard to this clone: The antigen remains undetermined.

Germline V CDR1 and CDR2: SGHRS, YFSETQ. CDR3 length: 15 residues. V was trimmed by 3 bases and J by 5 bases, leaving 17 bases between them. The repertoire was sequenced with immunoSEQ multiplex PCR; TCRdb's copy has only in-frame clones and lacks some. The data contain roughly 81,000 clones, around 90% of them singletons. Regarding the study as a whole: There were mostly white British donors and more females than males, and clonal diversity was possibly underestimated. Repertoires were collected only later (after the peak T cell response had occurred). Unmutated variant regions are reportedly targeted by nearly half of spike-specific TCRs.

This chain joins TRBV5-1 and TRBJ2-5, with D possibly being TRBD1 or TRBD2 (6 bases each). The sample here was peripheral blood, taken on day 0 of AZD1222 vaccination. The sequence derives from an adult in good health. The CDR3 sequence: CASSWGTGRDETQYF. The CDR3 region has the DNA TGCGCCAGCAGCTGGGGAACAGGGCGGGACGAGACCCAGTACTTC.